One sample yielded the 24 T cell receptor beta chains listed below, sequenced in a study of glioma-infiltrating T cells. TCR alpha and beta CDR3 regions were amplified from RNA using iRepertoire nested multiplex PCR. TCRdb reprocessed the multiplex PCR reads with MiXCR, giving one entry per CDR3 protein. The profile covers 20,000 to 25,000 distinct CDR3 sequences, with 20% to 25% appearing a single time and around 13% taken by the ten largest. The sequenced sample was glioma tissue, nonneoplastic brain tissue, or PBMCs (not recorded which). These receptors came from a human donor with low-grade glioma or glioblastoma, undergoing nonglioma brain surgery, or in good health (not recorded which).

This clonotype has at least ten counts. This rearrangement joins TRBV7-6 to TRBJ1-1, with D perhaps matching TRBD1 (5 bases). CDR3 size: 12 residues. Between the trimmed V and J ends, which lost 5 bases and 5 bases, there was a span of 9 bases. Germline values: CDR1 SGHVS, CDR2 FNYEAQ. The CDR3 region is CASSKGPTEAFF. The CDR3 coding sequence is TGTGCCAGCAGCAAGGGGCCAACTGAAGCTTTCTTT.

This clonotype was seen repeatedly, ten times or more. The chain combines TRBV28 with TRBJ2-1; 9 nucleotides line up with TRBD1. This CDR3 is 16 amino acids long. In germline, CDR1 is MDHEN, CDR2 SYDVKM. With 7 bases clipped from V and 7 bases from J, the junction kept 14 bases outside the gene matches. The CDR3 region has the DNA TGTGCCAGCACCTCAAGGTGGGACAGGGTAAGGAATGAGCAGTTCTTC. This sequence encodes CASTSRWDRVRNEQFF.

Of note for this clonotype: A much larger clone sits a single nucleotide away, making a read error possible. The gene calls are TRBV2 and TRBJ1-5; D perhaps matches TRBD1 (6 bases). V lost 11 bases and J lost 3, with 14 bases in between. The germline gives CDR1 SNHLY, CDR2 FYNNEI. The CDR3 is 13 amino acids. The DNA of the CDR3 is TGTGCCGGCCACGGACAGTTCAATCAGCCCCAGCATTTT. Protein product: CAGHGQFNQPQHF.

The V gene is TRBV18, the J gene TRBJ2-7; 11 bases fit TRBD1. V lost 6 bases to trimming and J lost 7 bases; unmatched junction nucleotides: 14. Germline assignment: CDR1 KGHSH and CDR2 LQKENI. CDR3 length equals 16 residues. CDR3 protein: CASSPSGTGGIREQYF. The CDR3 DNA reads as TGTGCCAGCTCCCCGAGCGGGACAGGGGGTATAAGGGAGCAGTACTTC.

As to this clonotype: A much larger clone sits a single nucleotide away, making a read error possible. V gene TRBV20-1 combines with J gene TRBJ1-5; unclear D gene. CDR1 is DFQATT, CDR2 SNEGSKA, per germline (reference sequence). V was clipped by 6 bases and J by 6 bases, with 18 bases between them. There are 14 residues in the CDR3. The DNA for the CDR3 is TGCAGTGCCCAGCTCGGGAAAGGCGGTCAGCCCCAGCATTTT. Translating gives CSAQLGKGGQPQHF.

This clonotype occurred a few times. This chain links TRBV4-1 with TRBJ1-1; D unclear. V lost 6 bases, J lost 2 bases, and 10 bases lay in between. Per germline, CDR1 MGHRA and CDR2 YSYEKL. The CDR3 runs 13 residues. The CDR3 nucleotides read TGCGCCAGCAGTACAGTACTCAACACTGAAGCTTTCTTT. This codes for CASSTVLNTEAFF.

Many counts were recorded for this clonotype. The chain couples TRBV15 to TRBJ2-7; D is uncertain. This CDR3 has 11 amino acids. V lost 1 base, J lost 6 bases, and 4 bases lay in between. CDR1 and CDR2 (germline): LNHNV, YYDKDF (reference sequence). CDR3 DNA sequence: TGTGCCACCAGCAGAGGGTTCGAGCAGTACTTC. This translates into CATSRGFEQYF.

This clonotype occurred a few times. J is TRBJ2-2 and V is TRBV7-3; TRBD2 might be the D (5 bases). Germline V lookup: CDR1 SGHTA, CDR2 FQGTGA. The ends were cut back, 1 base at V and 4 bases at J, with 7 bases in the middle. The CDR3 has 14 residues. The CDR3 loop reads CASSLMGSTGELFF. In nucleotides, the CDR3 is TGTGCCAGCAGCTTAATGGGGAGCACCGGGGAGCTGTTTTTT. Full variable domain (missing parts from reference TRBV7-3 and TRBJ2-2): GAGVSQTPSNKVTEKGKYVELRCDPISGHTALYWYRQSLGQGPEFLIYFQGTGAADDSGLPNDRFFAVRPEGSVSTLKIQRTERGDSAVYLCASSLMGSTGELFFGEGSRLTVL.

This clonotype was seen ten or more times. The CDR3 DNA reads TGTGCCAGCAGTACTCTCCCGGCTAGACTCGGGATGGGAGGCTACACCTTC. Protein product: CASSTLPARLGMGGYTF. The chain employs TRBV27 and TRBJ1-2; D remains unclear. The V end lost 5 bases, the J end lost 8 bases, and 27 bases lay between the germline ends. From germline, CDR1 is MNHEY and CDR2 SMNVEV (reference sequence). The CDR3 has 17 amino acids.

With regard to this clonotype: Being one base from a much bigger clone, this may be a read error. The CDR3 ends on some other residue instead of the conserved phenylalanine or tryptophan, so this is likely a read error. No DNA is shown, since the ends of the CDR3 on it are uncertain; the CDR3 is the one TCRdb lists. V is TRBV6-1 and J is TRBJ1-1; the D call of TRBD1 is as the table states it, not checked on the DNA. Germline CDR1 and CDR2: MNHNS and SASEGT. With termini counted, the CDR3 has 15 amino acids. CDR3 sequence reads: CASSSPDRGSTETFS.

This clonotype has ten or more counts. The chain employs TRBV28 and TRBJ1-2; maybe TRBD1 (5 bases). Between the trimmed V and J ends, which lost 7 bases and 0 bases, there was a span of 9 bases. The CDR3 runs 13 residues. CDR1 is MDHEN, CDR2 SYDVKM, per germline. The CDR3 region is CASTGGANYGYTF. Written as DNA, the CDR3 is TGTGCCAGCACGGGGGGAGCTAACTATGGCTACACCTTC.

This clonotype is classed as medium-sized (0.01 to 0.1%). The V call is TRBV28, the J call TRBJ1-2, with D uncertain. The CDR3 spans 11 residues. Germline-derived CDR1 and CDR2 are MDHEN and SYDVKM. With 6 bases removed from V and 5 bases from J, the gap between germline ends came to 7 bases. For the CDR3, the DNA is TGTGCCAGCAGCCATACTTATGGCTACACCTTC. This codes for CASSHTYGYTF.

There are many counts of this clonotype. The chain joins TRBV12-3 or TRBV12-4 to TRBJ1-5; D is possibly TRBD1 (6 bases). V gave up 3 bases and J gave up 5 bases, with 17 bases separating them. The CDR3 consists of 16 residues. CDR3 sequence reads: CASSFSSPGGHQPQHF. CDR3 nucleotide sequence: TGTGCCAGCAGTTTCTCGTCTCCTGGGGGGCATCAGCCCCAGCATTTT.

The rearrangement links TRBV10-2 to TRBJ1-5; D not certain. This CDR3 contains 12 residues. Germline-derived CDR1 and CDR2 are WSHSY and SAAADI. V dropped 5 bases and J dropped 3 bases, with 5 bases sitting between them. CDR3 DNA sequence: TGCGCCAGCAGTCAGACCAATCAGCCCCAGCATTTT. This sequence encodes CASSQTNQPQHF.

This clonotype was detected only a few times. The CDR3, as DNA: TGTGCCAGCAGCCGGACTAGCGGGCTTAGCACAGATACGCAGTATTTT. This translates into CASSRTSGLSTDTQYF. V is TRBV12-3 or TRBV12-4 and J is TRBJ2-3, with TRBD2 matching 11 bases. The CDR3 is 16 amino acids. The trim removed 6 bases at V and 0 bases at J, leaving 5 bases unmatched.

Ten or more counts support this clonotype. The rearrangement joins TRBV7-3 to TRBJ2-3, with D unresolved. Looked up from germline, CDR1 is SGHTA and CDR2 is FQGTGA. This CDR3 region has 13 residues. V was shortened by 5 bases and J by 4 bases, with 10 bases between the two germline ends. CDR3 protein: CASSVMDPDTQYF. CDR3 bases: TGTGCCAGCAGCGTTATGGATCCAGATACGCAGTATTTT.

Many counts were recorded for this clonotype. This chain uses TRBV6-1 with TRBJ2-2; D gene unclear. The CDR3 is 14 amino acids. With 7 bases removed from V and 1 base from J, the gap between germline ends came to 10 bases. Germline V gene lookup returns CDR1 MNHNS and CDR2 SASEGT. The CDR3 here is CASKVPLNTGELFF. In nucleotides, the CDR3 is TGTGCCAGCAAGGTACCCCTGAACACCGGGGAGCTGTTTTTT.

This clonotype was seen many times. V is TRBV19 and J is TRBJ1-1; D may be TRBD1 (5 bases). Germline-derived CDR1 and CDR2 are LNHDA and SQIVND (reference sequence). This CDR3 is built from 13 residues. V lost 10 bases to trimming and J lost 1 base, with 13 bases between them. CDR3 amino acids: CATQGKGNTEAFF. The CDR3 nucleotides read TGTGCCACCCAGGGCAAGGGGAACACTGAAGCTTTCTTT.

Only one count was recorded for this clonotype. The V call is TRBV29-1, the J call TRBJ2-1, with 11 bases matching TRBD2. Germline loops: CDR1 SQVTM, CDR2 ANQGSEA. The CDR3 length is 13 residues. With V trimmed by 3 bases and J by 10 bases, 5 bases remained unmatched. CDR3 DNA: TGCAGCGTTGATACTAGCGGGGGAGGGGAGCAGTTCTTC. This gives the protein CSVDTSGGGEQFF.

This clonotype was seen a handful of times. This chain connects TRBV5-6 to TRBJ1-3; possibly TRBD1 for D (5 bases). From germline, CDR1 is SGHDT and CDR2 YYEEEE. There are 14 residues in the CDR3. V was trimmed by 3 bases and J by 0 bases, leaving 7 bases between them. CDR3 amino acids: CASSSGLSGNTIYF. CDR3 nucleotides: TGTGCCAGCAGCTCGGGACTCTCTGGAAACACCATATATTTT.

The gene calls are TRBV4-3 and TRBJ1-2; D perhaps matches TRBD1 (5 bases). With 1 base removed from V and 4 bases from J, the gap between germline ends came to 13 bases. Germline loops: CDR1 LGHNA, CDR2 YSLEER. The CDR3 has 15 residues. The DNA of the CDR3 is TGCGCCAGCAGCCAAGCCCGGGACGGCCTCTATGGCTACACCTTC. Amino acids: CASSQARDGLYGYTF.

CDR3 in amino acids: CASSLQPGTGDDEQFF. CDR3 DNA sequence: TGTGCCAGCAGCTTACAGCCAGGGACAGGGGACGATGAGCAGTTCTTC. V and J are TRBV11-2 and TRBJ2-1; 10 nucleotides agree with TRBD1. Trimming at V came to 2 bases and at J to 8 bases, leaving 9 bases not matched to a gene. Per the germline V gene, CDR1 is SGHAT and CDR2 is FQNNGV. This CDR3 is 16 amino acids long.

Concerning this clonotype: Given a much more abundant clone one base away, this may be a read error. V and J are TRBV3-1 and TRBJ2-1; no clear D gene. Per germline, CDR1 LGHDT and CDR2 YNNKEL (reference sequence). The CDR3 is 12 residues long. The CDR3 DNA sequence: TGTGTCAGCAGCCAAGATCTCAATGAGCAGTTCTTC. The encoded protein is CVSSQDLNEQFF.

As to this clonotype: One junction end does not reproduce the germline sequence, and a read error may be involved. The genes are TRBV19 and TRBJ1-1; D gene uncertain. The CDR3 length is 13 residues. CDR1 is LNHDA, CDR2 SQIVND, per germline (reference sequence). CDR3 coding DNA: TGTGCCGGTAGTTCAGAGAGGTGGACTGAAGCTTTCTTT. Its protein product is CAGSSERWTEAFF.